What follows are 13 T cell receptor beta chains derived from one specimen sequenced in a study of cytomegalovirus exposure and HLA in healthy donors. PCR amplification relied on 60 Vbeta primers (plus 13 Jbeta primers). Data came from immunoSEQ multiplex PCR; TCRdb stores just in-frame clones and leaves some out. This sample yields roughly 120,000 clones, of which 74% are seen a single time; 4.2% belongs to the top ten. Sequencing was carried out using PBMCs. Receptors originate from a woman aged 50 to 65 in good health and CMV-seropositive.

The chain combines TRBV7-9 with TRBJ2-5; 14 bases fit TRBD2. The V segment lost 8 bases and the J segment 2 bases; nucleotides outside the gene matches: 7. Per germline, CDR1 SEHNR and CDR2 FQNEAQ (reference sequence). This CDR3 region has 16 residues. The DNA for the CDR3 is TGTGCCAGCCCCCCGGGACTAGCGGGGGCACAAGAGACCCAGTACTTC. It translates to CASPPGLAGAQETQYF.

CDR3 protein: CASSTPGLDTIYF. The CDR3 DNA follows: TGTGCCAGCAGCACCCCGGGTTTGGACACCATATATTTT. The V call is TRBV28, the J call TRBJ1-3; D is ambiguous. CDR3 length equals 13 residues. The germline V gene encodes CDR1 MDHEN and CDR2 SYDVKM. Trimming left V 6 bases short and J 8 bases short, with 14 bases between.

The chain couples TRBV7-2 to TRBJ1-6; TRBD1 is a possible D gene (6 bases). The CDR3 is 15 amino acids. V was clipped by 1 base and J by 8 bases, with 12 bases between them. The germline CDR1 and CDR2 sequences are SGHTA and FQGNSA. CDR3 region: CASSLVRGAHSPLHF. The CDR3 bases are TGTGCCAGCAGCTTAGTCCGGGGGGCTCATTCACCCCTCCACTTT. The whole variable domain, remainder taken from reference TRBV7-2 and TRBJ1-6, is GAGVSQSPSNKVTEKGKDVELRCDPISGHTALYWYRQSLGQGLEFLIYFQGNSAPDKSGLPSDRFSAERTGGSVSTLTIQRTQQEDSAVYLCASSLVRGAHSPLHFGNGTRLTVT.

This sequence joins TRBV15 and TRBJ1-4; 8 bases are a match to TRBD1. The junction had 16 bases not matched to a gene; V was cut back by 5 bases and J by 11 bases. The CDR3 totals 16 residues. Germline V CDR1 and CDR2: LNHNV, YYDKDF (reference sequence). The CDR3 DNA reads as TGTGCCACCAGCTCCCCGTGGGACAGGCCCGTTTCGAAACTGTTTTTT. Its translation: CATSSPWDRPVSKLFF.

This clone was seen once. The chain joins TRBV5-1 to TRBJ1-3; tentatively, D is TRBD1 (6 bases). Germline V gene data show CDR1 as SGHRS and CDR2 as YFSETQ. The CDR3 extends over 18 amino acids. V lost 4 bases to trimming and J lost 0 bases, with 20 bases between them. Here the CDR3 reads CASSPGHRASSSGNTIYF. CDR3 nucleotides: TGCGCCAGCAGCCCAGGGCACAGGGCTTCGAGCTCTGGAAACACCATATATTTT. Full variable domain (missing parts from reference TRBV5-1 and TRBJ1-3): KAGVTQTPRYLIKTRGQQVTLSCSPISGHRSVSWYQQTPGQGLQFLFEYFSETQRNKGNFPGRFSGRQFSNSRSEMNVSTLELGDSALYLCASSPGHRASSSGNTIYFGEGSWLTVV.

This clone was detected once. The chain carries TRBV5-4 and TRBJ2-5, with D possibly TRBD2 on 5 matching bases. V was trimmed by 1 base and J by 5 bases, leaving 9 bases between them. This CDR3 has 13 amino acids. Germline V lookup: CDR1 SGHNT, CDR2 YYREEE (reference sequence). As DNA, the CDR3 is TGTGCCAGCAGCTTGAGGTGGGAGGAGACCCAGTACTTC. Translated, it gives CASSLRWEETQYF.

CDR3 sequence: CASSQERGGYYEQYF. The CDR3 DNA is TGCGCCAGCAGCCAAGAGAGGGGGGGGTATTACGAGCAGTACTTC. The chain recombines TRBV4-3 with TRBJ2-7; a possible D gene is TRBD2 (7 bases). The CDR3 loop spans 15 amino acids. V was shortened by 0 bases and J by 4 bases, with 13 bases between the two germline ends. Germline V lookup: CDR1 LGHNA, CDR2 YSLEER.

The chain is built from TRBV7-3 and TRBJ2-3; TRBD1 matches at 7 bases. CDR3 length: 17 residues. V lost 1 base and J lost 1; bases outside the gene matches: 8. Germline lookup yields CDR1 SGHTA and CDR2 FQGTGA. CDR3 in DNA: TGTGCCAGCAGCTTAAAACACCAGGGGGTGGGCACAGATACGCAGTATTTT. This gives the protein CASSLKHQGVGTDTQYF.

This chain links TRBV2 with TRBJ2-7; 10 bases fit TRBD1. Germline CDR1 is SNHLY and CDR2 is FYNNEI. The CDR3 is made up of 14 amino acids. CDR3 coding DNA: TGTGGCTCAGCAGGGACAGGGGTACCCTACGAGCAGTACTTC. Amino acids: CGSAGTGVPYEQYF.

V and J are TRBV9 and TRBJ2-1, with D perhaps matching TRBD2 (6 bases). The CDR3 contains 16 residues. The germline V gene encodes CDR1 SGDLS and CDR2 YYNGEE. Trimming stripped 4 bases from V and 9 bases from J, with 23 bases between. The CDR3 loop reads CASSPQRGGVRGEQFF. The CDR3 DNA reads TGTGCCAGCAGCCCACAAAGAGGCGGGGTAAGGGGTGAGCAGTTCTTC.

The gene calls are TRBV18 and TRBJ1-2; 9 nucleotides match TRBD1. The germline CDR1 and CDR2 sequences are KGHSH and LQKENI. With V trimmed by 3 bases and J by 2 bases, 7 bases remained unmatched. This CDR3 spans 16 amino acids. The CDR3 reads CASSPRPGTGNYGYTF. In DNA form, the CDR3 reads TGTGCCAGCTCACCTCGTCCCGGGACAGGGAACTATGGCTACACCTTC.

A remark on this clone: At one of its ends the junction is not consistent with the germline gene, which may arise from a read error. This rearrangement joins TRBV7-9 to TRBJ2-5; possible D gene TRBD2, 7 bases. The CDR3 runs to 14 residues. CDR1 SEHNR and CDR2 FQNEAQ come from the germline V gene (reference sequence). The CDR3: CSSSLVGGAQTQYF. CDR3 sequence (DNA): TGTTCCAGCAGCTTAGTGGGGGGGGCTCAGACCCAGTACTTC.

The chain carries TRBV21-1 and TRBJ1-6; TRBD1 was called by the table and not checked on the DNA. TRBV21-1 is listed as a pseudogene. The CDR3 extends over 17 amino acids. CDR3 region: CASSTRTGAISNSPLHF. The CDR3 DNA follows: TGTGCCAGCAGCACCCGGACAGGGGCGATTTCAAATTCACCCCTCCACTTT.